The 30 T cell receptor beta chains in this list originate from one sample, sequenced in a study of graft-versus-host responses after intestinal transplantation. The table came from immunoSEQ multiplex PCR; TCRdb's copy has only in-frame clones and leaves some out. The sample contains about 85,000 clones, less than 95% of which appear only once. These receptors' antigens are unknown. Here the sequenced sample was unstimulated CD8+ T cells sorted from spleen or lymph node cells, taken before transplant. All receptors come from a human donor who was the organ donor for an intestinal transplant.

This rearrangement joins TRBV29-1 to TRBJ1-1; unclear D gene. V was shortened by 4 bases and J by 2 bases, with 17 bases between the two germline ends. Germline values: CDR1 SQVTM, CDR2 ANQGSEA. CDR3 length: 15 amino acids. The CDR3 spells CSVAFEVLGNTEAFF. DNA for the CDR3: TGCAGCGTTGCGTTCGAGGTCTTAGGAAACACTGAAGCTTTCTTT.

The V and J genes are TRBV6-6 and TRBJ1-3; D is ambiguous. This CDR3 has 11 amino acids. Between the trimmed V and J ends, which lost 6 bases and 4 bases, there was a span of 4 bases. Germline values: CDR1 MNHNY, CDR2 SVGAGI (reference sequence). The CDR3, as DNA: TGTGCCAGCAGGGCCGGAAACACCATATATTTT. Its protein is CASRAGNTIYF.

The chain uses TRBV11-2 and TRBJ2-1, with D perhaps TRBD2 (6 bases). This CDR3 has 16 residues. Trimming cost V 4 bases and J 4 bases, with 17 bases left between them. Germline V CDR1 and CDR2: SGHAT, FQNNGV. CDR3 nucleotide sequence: TGTGCCAGCAGCTACGCCAGCGGGCTCACTTACAATGAGCAGTTCTTC. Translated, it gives CASSYASGLTYNEQFF.

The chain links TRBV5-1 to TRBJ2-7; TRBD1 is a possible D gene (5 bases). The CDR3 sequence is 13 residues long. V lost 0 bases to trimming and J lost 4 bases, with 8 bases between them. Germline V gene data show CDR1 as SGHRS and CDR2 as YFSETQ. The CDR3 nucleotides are TGCGCCAGCAGCTTGGCACGACAGTACGAGCAGTACTTC. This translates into CASSLARQYEQYF.

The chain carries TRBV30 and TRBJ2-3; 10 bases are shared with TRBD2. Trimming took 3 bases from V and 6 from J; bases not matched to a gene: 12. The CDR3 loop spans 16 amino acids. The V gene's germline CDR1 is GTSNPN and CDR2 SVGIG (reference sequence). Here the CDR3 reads CAWSAALAGGRDTQYF. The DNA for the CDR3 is TGTGCCTGGAGCGCCGCCTTAGCGGGAGGCCGGGATACGCAGTATTTT.

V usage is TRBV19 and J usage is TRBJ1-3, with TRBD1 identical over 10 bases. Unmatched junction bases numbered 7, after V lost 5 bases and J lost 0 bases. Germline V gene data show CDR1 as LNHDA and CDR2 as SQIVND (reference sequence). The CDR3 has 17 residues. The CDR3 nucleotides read TGTGCCAGTAGTTCTGGGACAGGGGCCTACTCTGGAAACACCATATATTTT. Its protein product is CASSSGTGAYSGNTIYF.

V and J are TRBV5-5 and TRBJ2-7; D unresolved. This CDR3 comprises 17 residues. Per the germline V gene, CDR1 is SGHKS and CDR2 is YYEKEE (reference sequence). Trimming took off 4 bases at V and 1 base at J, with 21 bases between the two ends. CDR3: CASSPGFEGIISYEQYF. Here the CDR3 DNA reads TGTGCCAGCAGCCCGGGTTTTGAAGGGATAATATCCTACGAGCAGTACTTC.

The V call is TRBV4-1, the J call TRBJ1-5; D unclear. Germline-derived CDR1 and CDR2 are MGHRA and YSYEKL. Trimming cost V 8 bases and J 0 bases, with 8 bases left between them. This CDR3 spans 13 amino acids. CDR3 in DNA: TGCGCCAGCGGCATTTATAGCAATCAGCCCCAGCATTTT. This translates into CASGIYSNQPQHF.

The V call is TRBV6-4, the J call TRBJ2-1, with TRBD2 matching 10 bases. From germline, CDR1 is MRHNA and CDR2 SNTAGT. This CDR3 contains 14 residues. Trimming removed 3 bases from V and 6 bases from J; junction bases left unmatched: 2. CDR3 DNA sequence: TGTGCCAGCAGTGAAGCGGGGGGGCCCAATGAGCAGTTCTTC. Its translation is CASSEAGGPNEQFF.

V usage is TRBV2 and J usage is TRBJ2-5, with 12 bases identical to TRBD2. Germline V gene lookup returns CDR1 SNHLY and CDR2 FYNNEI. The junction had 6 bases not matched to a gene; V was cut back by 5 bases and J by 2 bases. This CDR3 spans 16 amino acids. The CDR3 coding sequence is TGTGCCAGCAGTTCACTAGCGGGGGGCCTTCAAGAGACCCAGTACTTC. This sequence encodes CASSSLAGGLQETQYF.

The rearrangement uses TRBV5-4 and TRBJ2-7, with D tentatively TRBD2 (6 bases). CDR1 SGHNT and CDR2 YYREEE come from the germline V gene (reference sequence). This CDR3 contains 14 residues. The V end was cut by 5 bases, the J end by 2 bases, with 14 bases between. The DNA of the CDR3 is TGTGCCAGCAGTCGACCGGGACTGACCTACGAGCAGTACTTC. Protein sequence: CASSRPGLTYEQYF.

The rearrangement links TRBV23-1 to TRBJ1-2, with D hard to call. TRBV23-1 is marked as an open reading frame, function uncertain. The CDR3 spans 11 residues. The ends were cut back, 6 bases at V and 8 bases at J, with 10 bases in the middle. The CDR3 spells CASRPTRGYTF. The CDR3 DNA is TGCGCCAGCAGGCCCACGCGGGGCTACACCTTC.

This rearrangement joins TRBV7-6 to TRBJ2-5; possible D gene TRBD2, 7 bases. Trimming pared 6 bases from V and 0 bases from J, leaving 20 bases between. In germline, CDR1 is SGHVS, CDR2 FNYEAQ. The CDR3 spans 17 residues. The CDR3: CASSYTWGGTYQETQYF. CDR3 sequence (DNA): TGTGCCAGCAGTTATACCTGGGGGGGCACGTACCAAGAGACCCAGTACTTC.

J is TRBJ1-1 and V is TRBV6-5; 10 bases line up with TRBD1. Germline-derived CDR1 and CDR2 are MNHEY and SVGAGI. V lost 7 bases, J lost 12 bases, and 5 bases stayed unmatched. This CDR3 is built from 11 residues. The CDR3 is CASTGTGATFF. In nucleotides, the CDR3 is TGTGCCAGCACCGGGACAGGGGCAACTTTCTTT.

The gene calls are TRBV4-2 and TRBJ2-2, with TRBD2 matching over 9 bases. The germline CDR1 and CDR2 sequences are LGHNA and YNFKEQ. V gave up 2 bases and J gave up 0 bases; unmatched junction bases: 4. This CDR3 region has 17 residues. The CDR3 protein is CASSQLAGPANTGELFF. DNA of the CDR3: TGTGCCAGCAGCCAACTAGCGGGGCCTGCGAACACCGGGGAGCTGTTTTTT.

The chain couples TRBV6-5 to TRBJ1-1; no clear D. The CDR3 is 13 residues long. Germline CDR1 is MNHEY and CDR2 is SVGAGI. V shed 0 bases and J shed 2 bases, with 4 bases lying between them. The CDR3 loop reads CASSYSDNTEAFF. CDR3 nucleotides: TGTGCCAGCAGTTACTCGGACAACACTGAAGCTTTCTTT.

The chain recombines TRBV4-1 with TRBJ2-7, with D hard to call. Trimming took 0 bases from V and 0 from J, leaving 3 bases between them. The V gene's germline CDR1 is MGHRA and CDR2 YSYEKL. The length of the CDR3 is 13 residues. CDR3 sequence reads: CASSQEYSYEQYF. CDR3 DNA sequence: TGCGCCAGCAGCCAAGAATACTCCTACGAGCAGTACTTC.

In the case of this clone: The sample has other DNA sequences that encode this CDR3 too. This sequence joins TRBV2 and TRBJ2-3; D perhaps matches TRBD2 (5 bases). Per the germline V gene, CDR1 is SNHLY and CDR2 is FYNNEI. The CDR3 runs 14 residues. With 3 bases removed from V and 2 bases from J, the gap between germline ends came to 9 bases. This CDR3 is CASSEAGYTDTQYF. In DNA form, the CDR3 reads TGTGCCAGCAGTGAGGCGGGTTACACAGATACGCAGTATTTT.

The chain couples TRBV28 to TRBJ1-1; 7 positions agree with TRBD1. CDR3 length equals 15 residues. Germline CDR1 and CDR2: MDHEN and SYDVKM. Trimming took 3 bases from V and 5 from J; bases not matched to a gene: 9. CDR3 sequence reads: CASSFGGRGNTEAFF. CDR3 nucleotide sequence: TGTGCCAGCAGTTTTGGTGGCAGGGGGAATACTGAAGCTTTCTTT.

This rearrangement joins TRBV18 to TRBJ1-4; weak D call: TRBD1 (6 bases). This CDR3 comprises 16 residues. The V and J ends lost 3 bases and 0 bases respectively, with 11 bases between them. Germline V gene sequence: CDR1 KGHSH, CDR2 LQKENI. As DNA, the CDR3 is TGTGCCAGCTCACCGGAGACAGGAGCAACTAATGAAAAACTGTTTTTT. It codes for CASSPETGATNEKLFF.

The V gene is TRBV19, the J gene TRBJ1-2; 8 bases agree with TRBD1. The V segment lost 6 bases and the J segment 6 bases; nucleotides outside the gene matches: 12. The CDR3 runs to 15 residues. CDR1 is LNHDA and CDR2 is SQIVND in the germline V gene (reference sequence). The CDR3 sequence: CASRGGQEVSHGYTF. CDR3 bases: TGTGCCAGTAGGGGGGGACAGGAAGTATCTCATGGCTACACCTTC.

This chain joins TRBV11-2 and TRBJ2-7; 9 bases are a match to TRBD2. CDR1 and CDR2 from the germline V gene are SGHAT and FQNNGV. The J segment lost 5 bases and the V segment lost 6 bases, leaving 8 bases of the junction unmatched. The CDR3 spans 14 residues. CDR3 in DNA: TGTGCCAGCAGAGTAGCGGGAGTAAGCGACGAGCAGTACTTC. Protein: CASRVAGVSDEQYF. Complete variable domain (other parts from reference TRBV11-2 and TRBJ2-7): EAGVAQSPRYKIIEKRQSVAFWCNPISGHATLYWYQQILGQGPKLLIQFQNNGVVDDSQLPKDRFSAERLKGVDSTLKIQPAKLEDSAVYLCASRVAGVSDEQYFGPGTRLTVT.

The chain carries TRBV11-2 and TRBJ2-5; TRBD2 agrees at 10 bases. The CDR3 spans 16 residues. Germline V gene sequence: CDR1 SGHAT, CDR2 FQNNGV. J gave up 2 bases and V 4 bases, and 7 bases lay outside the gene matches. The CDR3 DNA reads TGTGCCAGCAGCTACCTACTAGCGGGGACACAAGAGACCCAGTACTTC. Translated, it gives CASSYLLAGTQETQYF.

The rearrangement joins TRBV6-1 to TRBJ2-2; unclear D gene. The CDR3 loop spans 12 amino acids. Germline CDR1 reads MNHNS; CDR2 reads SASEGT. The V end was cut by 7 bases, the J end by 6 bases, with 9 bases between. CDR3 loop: CASIGFPGELFF. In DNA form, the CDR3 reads TGTGCCAGCATAGGATTCCCCGGGGAGCTGTTTTTT.

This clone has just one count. In nucleotides, the CDR3 is TGCGCCAGCAGCCAGACCCCCACGGAGACAGTCAACACTGAAGCTTTCTTT. Translated, it gives CASSQTPTETVNTEAFF. V usage is TRBV4-1 and J usage is TRBJ1-1; perhaps TRBD1 as D (5 bases). The CDR3 is 17 amino acids. The germline V gene has CDR1 MGHRA and CDR2 YSYEKL. Trimming took 3 bases from V and 2 from J, leaving 19 bases between them.

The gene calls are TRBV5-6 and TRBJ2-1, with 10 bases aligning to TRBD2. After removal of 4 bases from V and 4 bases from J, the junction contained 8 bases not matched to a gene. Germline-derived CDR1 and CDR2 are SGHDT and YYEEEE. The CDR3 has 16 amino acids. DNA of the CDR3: TGTGCCAGCAGCAGTACGGGACTAGCGCGGTACAATGAGCAGTTCTTC. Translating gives CASSSTGLARYNEQFF.

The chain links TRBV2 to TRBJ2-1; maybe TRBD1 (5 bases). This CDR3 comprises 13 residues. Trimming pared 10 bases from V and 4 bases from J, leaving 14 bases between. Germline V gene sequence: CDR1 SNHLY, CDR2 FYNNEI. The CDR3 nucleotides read TGTGCCACCTACGGACAAATGTACAATGAGCAGTTCTTC. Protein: CATYGQMYNEQFF. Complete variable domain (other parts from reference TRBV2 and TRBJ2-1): EPEVTQTPSHQVTQMGQEVILRCVPISNHLYFYWYRQILGQKVEFLVSFYNNEISEKSEIFDDQFSVERPDGSNFTLKIRSTKLEDSAMYFCATYGQMYNEQFFGPGTRLTVL.

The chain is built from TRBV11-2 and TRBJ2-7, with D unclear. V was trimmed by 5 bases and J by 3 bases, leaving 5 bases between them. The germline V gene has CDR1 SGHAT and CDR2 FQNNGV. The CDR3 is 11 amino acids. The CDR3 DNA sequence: TGTGCCAGCAGCGAATACTACGAGCAGTACTTC. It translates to CASSEYYEQYF.

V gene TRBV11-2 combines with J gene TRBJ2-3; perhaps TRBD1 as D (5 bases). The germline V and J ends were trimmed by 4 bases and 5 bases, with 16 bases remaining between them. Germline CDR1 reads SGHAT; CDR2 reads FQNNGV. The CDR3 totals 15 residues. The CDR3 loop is CASSSRQTAQDTQYF. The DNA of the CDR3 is TGTGCCAGCAGCTCTAGACAGACCGCTCAAGATACGCAGTATTTT.

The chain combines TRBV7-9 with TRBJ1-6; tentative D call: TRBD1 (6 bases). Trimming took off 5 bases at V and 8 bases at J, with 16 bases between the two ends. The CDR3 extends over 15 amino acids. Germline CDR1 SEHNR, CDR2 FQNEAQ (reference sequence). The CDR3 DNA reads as TGTGCCAGCAGCGCCTCACAGGGTATTCATTCACCCCTCCACTTT. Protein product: CASSASQGIHSPLHF. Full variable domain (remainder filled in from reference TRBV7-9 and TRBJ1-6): DTGVSQNPRHKITKRGQNVTFRCDPISEHNRLYWYRQTLGQGPEFLTYFQNEAQLEKSRLLSDRFSAERPKGSFSTLEIQRTEQGDSAMYLCASSASQGIHSPLHFGNGTRLTVT.